This T cell receptor beta chain was identified during a study of blood T cell repertoires in COVID-19. Study overall: COVID-19 samples, acute and convalescent, were from the United States, Italy and Spain. T cells, B-cell-depleted T cells, or PBMCs provided the cDNA or gDNA that served as material.

V lost 4 bases to trimming and J lost 3 bases; unmatched junction nucleotides: 3. The CDR3 is made up of 13 amino acids. Germline values: CDR1 KGHSH, CDR2 LQKENI. Original handling: Amplified reference gene primers provided the basis for estimating nucleated cell counts. The assay was immunoSEQ multiplex PCR, and TCRdb's table has in-frame clones only and misses some. Clonal size and the V and J genes are those of that table, whereas D and trimming came from the DNA. Among around 140,000 clones listed, approximately 87% were seen once. V and J are TRBV18 and TRBJ2-7; 7 nucleotides match TRBD1. This sequence originates from a man aged 45-65 years with active COVID-19. Sequences were obtained from peripheral blood. The chain's CDR3 is CASSRDRHYEQYF. Here the CDR3 DNA reads TGTGCCAGCTCACGGGACAGACACTACGAGCAGTACTTC.